Listed below are T cell receptor beta chains from one sample, sequenced in a study of relationships among human T cell subsets. TCRdb reanalysed the multiplex PCR reads using MiXCR and keeps one entry per CDR3 protein. Among thousands of distinct CDR3 sequences listed, about 54% were seen once. Sequenced input: memory T cells sorted from blood. These receptors were obtained from a man aged 35-49 years in good health. The CDR3 runs from the conserved cysteine through the conserved F or W. Each record gives: J gene, V gene, D gene, CDR3 protein. The D gene is left open where the match is weak.

TRBJ2-7,TRBV5-6,NA,CASSRGGLSSYEQYF
TRBJ2-6,TRBV20-1,TRBD1,CSAREGQGGASGANVLTF
TRBJ2-3,TRBV12-3/TRBV12-4,TRBD1,CASRLGQGSDTQYF
TRBJ2-1,TRBV20-1,NA,CSARTSSYNEQFF
TRBJ2-1,TRBV2,TRBD1,CASAGTGSEQFF
TRBJ2-5,TRBV29-1,NA,CSVGGGGETQYF
TRBJ2-5,TRBV20-1,NA,CSAILRAQETQYF
TRBJ1-2,TRBV28,TRBD1,CASSSGGAGYGYTF
TRBJ2-7,TRBV10-3,TRBD2,CAISGREDEQYF
TRBJ2-5,TRBV20-1,TRBD2,CSASGGRRKETQYF
TRBJ1-1,TRBV12-3/TRBV12-4,NA,CASSFNRDKNTEAFF
TRBJ2-7,TRBV30,TRBD1,CAWSAGHRGSEQYF
TRBJ2-1,TRBV27,NA,CASSPPIDEQFF
TRBJ2-5,TRBV13,TRBD1,CASSLRAGGETQYF
TRBJ2-7,TRBV6-5,NA,CASSTPGTYEQYF
TRBJ1-5,TRBV7-9,NA,CASSLTGNQPQHF
TRBJ2-1,TRBV29-1,TRBD2,CSVEKREARGSNEQFF
TRBJ2-3,TRBV5-1,TRBD1,CASSLEGATDTQYF
TRBJ2-3,TRBV12-3/TRBV12-4,NA,CASSFGPSDTQYF
TRBJ1-6,TRBV11-2,TRBD1,CASSETGQGWGSPLHF
TRBJ2-1,TRBV11-1,NA,CASSLSQGSYNEQFF
TRBJ2-3,TRBV20-1,TRBD2,CSATPRTSRSTDTQYF
TRBJ2-7,TRBV20-1,TRBD2,CSAREPGTGGLEQYF
TRBJ1-5,TRBV2,NA,CASSEARGNQPQHF
TRBJ2-1,TRBV19,TRBD2,CASSIDLPLAGHNEQFF
TRBJ2-1,TRBV20-1,TRBD1,CSARSSGTGKGSDEQFF